This TCR beta chain was recorded in a study of spatial heterogeneity in lung cancer. Time point denoted: sample taken at primary tumor resection. The input material, whole RNA from tumor, nontumor lung or frozen PBMC, was sequenced unsorted. The donors, fewer than 90 patients with untreated early-stage non-small cell lung cancer, provided the samples. TCRdb processed the 5' RACE reads anew with MiXCR; each CDR3 protein has one entry. The sample lists around 6,600 distinct CDR3 sequences, 4.5% to 6.5% occurring once. Germline CDR1 reads DFQATT; CDR2 reads SNEGSKA (reference sequence). This CDR3 is built from 13 residues. V lost 2 bases and J 0 bases, leaving 4 bases between the germline ends. This clonotype is termed medium-sized. Because the library targeted alpha chains, this beta chain is an off-target read whose size means little.

Sequenced here: normal lung tissue next to the tumor, sampled at surgery. This clonotype was sampled from a female donor with early-stage non-small cell lung cancer. The chain employs TRBV20-1 and TRBJ1-4, with no clear D. CDR3 amino acids: CSARRTTNEKLFF. CDR3 sequence (DNA): TGCAGTGCTAGAAGGACAACTAATGAAAAACTGTTTTTT.